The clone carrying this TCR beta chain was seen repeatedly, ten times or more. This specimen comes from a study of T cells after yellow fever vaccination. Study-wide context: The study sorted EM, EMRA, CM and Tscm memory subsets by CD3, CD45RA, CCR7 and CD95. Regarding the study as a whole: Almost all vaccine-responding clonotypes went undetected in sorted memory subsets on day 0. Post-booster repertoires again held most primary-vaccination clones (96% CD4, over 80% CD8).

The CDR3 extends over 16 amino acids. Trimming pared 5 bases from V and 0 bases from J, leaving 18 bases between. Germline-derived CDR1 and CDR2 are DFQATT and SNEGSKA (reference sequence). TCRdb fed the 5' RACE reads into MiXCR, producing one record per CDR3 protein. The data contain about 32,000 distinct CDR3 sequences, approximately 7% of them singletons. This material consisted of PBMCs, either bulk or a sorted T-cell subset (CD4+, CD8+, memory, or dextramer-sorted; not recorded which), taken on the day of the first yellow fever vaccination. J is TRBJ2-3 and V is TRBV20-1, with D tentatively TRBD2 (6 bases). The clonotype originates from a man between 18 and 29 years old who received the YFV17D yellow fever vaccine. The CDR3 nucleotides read TGCAGTGCTGGCCTTTTCAAAAGCGGGAGCACAGATACGCAGTATTTT. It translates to CSAGLFKSGSTDTQYF.